This T cell receptor (beta chain) was profiled in a study of technical replicates of blood from a handful of donors. This clone has only one observation. V shed 8 bases, J shed 2 bases, and the junction held 11 bases outside the gene matches. Germline loops: CDR1 ENHRY, CDR2 SYGVKD. CDR3 length: 15 residues. Only in-frame clones appear in the TCRdb table, and some are missing; sequencing was by immunoSEQ multiplex PCR. Of about 73,000 clones detected, 93% appear once; the ten largest clones hold about 0.26%. The rearrangement joins TRBV10-3 to TRBJ2-7, with 8 nucleotides matching TRBD2. This clonotype was obtained from a human donor in good health. Sequenced material: T cells isolated from PBMCs. CDR3 nucleotides: TGTGCCATCCGTCCCCTAGCGGGTGATCCCTACGAGCAGTACTTC. This gives the protein CAIRPLAGDPYEQYF.